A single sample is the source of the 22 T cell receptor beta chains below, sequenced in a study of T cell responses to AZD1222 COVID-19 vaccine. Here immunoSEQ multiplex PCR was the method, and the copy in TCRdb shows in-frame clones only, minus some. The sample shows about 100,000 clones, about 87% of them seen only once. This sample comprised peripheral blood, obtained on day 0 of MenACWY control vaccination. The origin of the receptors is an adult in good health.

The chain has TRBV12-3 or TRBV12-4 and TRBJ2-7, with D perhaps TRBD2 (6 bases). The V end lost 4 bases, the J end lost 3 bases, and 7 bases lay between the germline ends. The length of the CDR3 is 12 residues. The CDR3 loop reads CASSSGSYEQYF. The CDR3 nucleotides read TGTGCCAGCAGTTCCGGGAGCTACGAGCAGTACTTC.

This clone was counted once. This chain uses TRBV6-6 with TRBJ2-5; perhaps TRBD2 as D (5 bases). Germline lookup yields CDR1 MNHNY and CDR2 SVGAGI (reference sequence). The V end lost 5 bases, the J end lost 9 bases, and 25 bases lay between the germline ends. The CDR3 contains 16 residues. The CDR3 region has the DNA TGTGCCAGCAGTAAAGTGAGGGTCTCGGATCTTGAAGCCCAGTACTTC. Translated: CASSKVRVSDLEAQYF.

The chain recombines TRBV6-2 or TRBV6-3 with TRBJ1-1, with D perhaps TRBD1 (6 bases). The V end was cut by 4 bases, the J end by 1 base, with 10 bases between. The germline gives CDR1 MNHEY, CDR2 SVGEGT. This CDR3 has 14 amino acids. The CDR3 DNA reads TGTGCCAGCAGTTCTGGACAGTGGAACACTGAAGCTTTCTTT. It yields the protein CASSSGQWNTEAFF.

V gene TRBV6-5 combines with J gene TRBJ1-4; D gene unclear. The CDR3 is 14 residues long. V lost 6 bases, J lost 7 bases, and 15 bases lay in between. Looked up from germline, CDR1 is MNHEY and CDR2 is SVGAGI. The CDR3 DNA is TGTGCCAGCAGCAGCGGGAGGGCCGGTGAAAAACTGTTTTTT. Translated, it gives CASSSGRAGEKLFF.

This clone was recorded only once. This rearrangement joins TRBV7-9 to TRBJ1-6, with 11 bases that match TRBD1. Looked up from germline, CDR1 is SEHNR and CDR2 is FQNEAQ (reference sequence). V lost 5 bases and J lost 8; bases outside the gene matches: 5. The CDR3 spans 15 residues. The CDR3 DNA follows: TGTGCCAGCAGCCCCGGGACAGGGGGATATTCACCCCTCCACTTT. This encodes CASSPGTGGYSPLHF. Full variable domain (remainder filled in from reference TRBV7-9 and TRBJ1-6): DTGVSQNPRHKITKRGQNVTFRCDPISEHNRLYWYRQTLGQGPEFLTYFQNEAQLEKSRLLSDRFSAERPKGSFSTLEIQRTEQGDSAMYLCASSPGTGGYSPLHFGNGTRLTVT.

Here the CDR3 DNA reads TGTGCCAGCAGCTCCTTAGCGGGGGGCGCCCATGAGCAGTTCTTC. Protein product: CASSSLAGGAHEQFF. The chain links TRBV5-5 to TRBJ2-1, with 10 bases that match TRBD2. Germline CDR1 and CDR2: SGHKS and YYEKEE (reference sequence). The CDR3 loop spans 15 amino acids. Trimming removed 3 bases from V and 8 bases from J; junction bases left unmatched: 8.

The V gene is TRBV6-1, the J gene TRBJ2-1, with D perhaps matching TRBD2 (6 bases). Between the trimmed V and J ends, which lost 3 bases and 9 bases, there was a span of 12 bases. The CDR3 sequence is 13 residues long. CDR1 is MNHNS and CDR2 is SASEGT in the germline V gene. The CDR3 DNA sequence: TGTGCCAGCAGTGACGGACCCGGGGGTGAGCAGTTCTTC. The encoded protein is CASSDGPGGEQFF.

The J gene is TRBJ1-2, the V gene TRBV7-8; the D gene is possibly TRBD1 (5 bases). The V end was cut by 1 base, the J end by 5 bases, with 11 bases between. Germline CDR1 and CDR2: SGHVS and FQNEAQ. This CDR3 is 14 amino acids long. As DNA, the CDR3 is TGTGCCAGCAGCTTAGAGGGGAGGGATTATGGCTACACCTTC. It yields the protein CASSLEGRDYGYTF.

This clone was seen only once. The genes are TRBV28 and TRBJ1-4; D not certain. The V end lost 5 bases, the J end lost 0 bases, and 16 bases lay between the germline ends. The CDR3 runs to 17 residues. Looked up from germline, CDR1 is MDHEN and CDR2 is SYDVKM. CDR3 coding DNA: TGTGCCAGCAGTCCCCGAAGGGAAGTGGCAACTAATGAAAAACTGTTTTTT. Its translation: CASSPRREVATNEKLFF. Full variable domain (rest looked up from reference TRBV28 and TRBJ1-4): DVKVTQSSRYLVKRTGEKVFLECVQDMDHENMFWYRQDPGLGLRLIYFSYDVKMKEKGDIPEGYSVSREKKERFSLILESASTNQTSMYLCASSPRREVATNEKLFFGSGTQLSVL.

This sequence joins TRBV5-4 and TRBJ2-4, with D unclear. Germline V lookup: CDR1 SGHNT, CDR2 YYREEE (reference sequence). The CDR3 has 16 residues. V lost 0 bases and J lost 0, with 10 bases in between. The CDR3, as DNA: TGTGCCAGCAGCTTGGCGGGCCGTTCAGCCAAAAACATTCAGTACTTC. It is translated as CASSLAGRSAKNIQYF.

The CDR3 sequence: CASSSSTVQPQHF. The CDR3 DNA sequence: TGTGCCAGCAGCTCCTCGACGGTTCAGCCCCAGCATTTT. The rearrangement uses TRBV7-2 and TRBJ1-5; D gene uncertain. This CDR3 has 13 residues. The V end lost 4 bases, the J end lost 6 bases, and 10 bases lay between the germline ends. The germline V gene has CDR1 SGHTA and CDR2 FQGNSA.

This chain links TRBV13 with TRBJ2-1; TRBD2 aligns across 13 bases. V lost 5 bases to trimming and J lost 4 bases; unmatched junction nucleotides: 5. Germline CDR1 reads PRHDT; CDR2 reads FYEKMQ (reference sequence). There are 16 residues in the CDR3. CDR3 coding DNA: TGTGCCAGCAGCCAGGGGACTAGCGGGATGTACAATGAGCAGTTCTTC. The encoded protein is CASSQGTSGMYNEQFF.

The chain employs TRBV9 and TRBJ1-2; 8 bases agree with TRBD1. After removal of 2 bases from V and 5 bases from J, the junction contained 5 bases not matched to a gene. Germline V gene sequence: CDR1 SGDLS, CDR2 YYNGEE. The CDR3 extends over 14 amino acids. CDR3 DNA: TGTGCCAGCAGCGTCCCGGGACAGGAATATGGCTACACCTTC. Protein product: CASSVPGQEYGYTF.

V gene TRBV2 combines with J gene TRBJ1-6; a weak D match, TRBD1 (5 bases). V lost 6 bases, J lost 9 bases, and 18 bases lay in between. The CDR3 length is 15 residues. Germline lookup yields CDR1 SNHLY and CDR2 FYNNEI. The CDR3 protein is CASRRVGVRSSPLHF. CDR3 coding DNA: TGTGCCAGCAGGAGGGTGGGGGTGAGGAGTTCACCCCTCCACTTT.

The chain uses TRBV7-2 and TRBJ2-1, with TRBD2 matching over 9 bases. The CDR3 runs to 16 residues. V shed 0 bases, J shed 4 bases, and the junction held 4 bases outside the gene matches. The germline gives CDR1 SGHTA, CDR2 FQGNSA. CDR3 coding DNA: TGTGCCAGCAGCTTAGCGCCTAGCGGGATATACAATGAGCAGTTCTTC. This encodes CASSLAPSGIYNEQFF.

CDR3 DNA: TGCGCCAGCAGCGCTGGACTAGCGGGAGGGCCCGACGAGCAGTACTTC. Residues: CASSAGLAGGPDEQYF. The V and J genes are TRBV5-1 and TRBJ2-7; 15 positions agree with TRBD2. The germline gives CDR1 SGHRS, CDR2 YFSETQ. Losses at the gene ends were 4 bases for V and 5 bases for J; bases not matched to a gene: 7. The CDR3 contains 16 residues.

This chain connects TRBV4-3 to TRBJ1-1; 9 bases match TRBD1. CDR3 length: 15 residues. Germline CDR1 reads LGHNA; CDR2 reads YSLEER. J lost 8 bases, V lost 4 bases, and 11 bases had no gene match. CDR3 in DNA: TGCGCCAGCAGCCTCCACCCCGGGACAGGGTTGGAAGCTTTCTTT. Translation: CASSLHPGTGLEAFF.

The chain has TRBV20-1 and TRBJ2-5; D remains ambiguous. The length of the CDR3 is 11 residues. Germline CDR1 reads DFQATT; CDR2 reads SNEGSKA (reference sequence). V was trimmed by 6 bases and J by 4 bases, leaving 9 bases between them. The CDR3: CSATESETQYF. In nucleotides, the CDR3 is TGCAGTGCAACAGAATCAGAGACCCAGTACTTC.

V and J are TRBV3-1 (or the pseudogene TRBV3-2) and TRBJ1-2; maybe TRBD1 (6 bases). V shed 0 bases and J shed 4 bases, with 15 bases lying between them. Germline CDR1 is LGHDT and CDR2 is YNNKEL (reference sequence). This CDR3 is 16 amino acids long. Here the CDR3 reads CASSQEGGAALYGYTF. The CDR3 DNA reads TGTGCCAGCAGCCAAGAAGGGGGGGCCGCCCTCTATGGCTACACCTTC.

Here the CDR3 reads CSVGPDDMNTEAFF. The DNA of the CDR3 is TGCAGCGTTGGGCCAGACGATATGAACACTGAAGCTTTCTTT. This chain joins TRBV29-1 and TRBJ1-1; D call uncertain. The V gene's germline CDR1 is SQVTM and CDR2 ANQGSEA. The CDR3 length is 14 residues. Trimming shortened V by 4 bases and J by 0 bases, and 12 bases separated the two germline ends. The entire variable domain, with the rest obtained from reference TRBV29-1 and TRBJ1-1, is as follows: SAVISQKPSRDICQRGTSLTIQCQVDSQVTMMFWYRQQPGQSLTLIATANQGSEATYESGFVIDKFPISRPNLTFSTLTVSNMSPEDSSIYLCSVGPDDMNTEAFFGQGTRLTVV.

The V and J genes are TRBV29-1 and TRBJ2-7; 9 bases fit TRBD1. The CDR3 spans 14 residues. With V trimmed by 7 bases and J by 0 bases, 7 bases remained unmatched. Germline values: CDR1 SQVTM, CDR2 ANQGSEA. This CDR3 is CSARTGASSYEQYF. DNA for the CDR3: TGCAGCGCCCGGACAGGGGCAAGCTCCTACGAGCAGTACTTC.

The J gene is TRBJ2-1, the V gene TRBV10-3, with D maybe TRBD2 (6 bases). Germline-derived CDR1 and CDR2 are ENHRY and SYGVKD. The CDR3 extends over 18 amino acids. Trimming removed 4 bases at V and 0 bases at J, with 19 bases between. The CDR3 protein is CAISVSRDSLSSYNEQFF. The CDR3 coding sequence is TGTGCCATCAGTGTATCAAGGGACTCGCTTAGCTCCTACAATGAGCAGTTCTTC.